Listed below are T cell receptor beta chains from one sample, sequenced in a study of PD-1 blockade in classical Hodgkin lymphoma. Clones were read by immunoSEQ multiplex PCR, and TCRdb kept only the in-frame ones, dropping some. The sample shows roughly 14,000 clones, about 86% of them seen only once. Specimen: peripheral blood mononuclear cells (PBMCs), collected at baseline. The source of these receptors is a human donor with classical Hodgkin lymphoma. CDR3s include the opening cysteine and the closing phenylalanine or tryptophan. D genes are given only for firm matches.

D,V,J,CDR3
NA,TRBV18,TRBJ1-2,CASSPSFGGNYGYTF
TRBD2,TRBV11-2,TRBJ2-3,CASSPRGGGPDTQYF
TRBD1,TRBV19,TRBJ2-1,CASSRGQDNEQFF
TRBD1,TRBV23-1,TRBJ2-7,CASSHQDRGPSYEQYF
NA,TRBV7-9,TRBJ1-5,CASSHSTGNQPQHF
TRBD1,TRBV19,TRBJ2-5,CASSIDRELETQYF
NA,TRBV30,TRBJ2-3,CAWSPGGTDTQYF
NA,TRBV6-5,TRBJ1-1,CASSYLGTEAFF
TRBD1,TRBV7-2,TRBJ2-7,CASSQQGMSYEQYF
NA,TRBV9,TRBJ2-3,CASNYGGVAPTDTQYF
TRBD1,TRBV10-3,TRBJ1-2,CAIRPGGDRRSSVYGYTF
TRBD2,TRBV29-1,TRBJ2-2,CSVEDQWEGSSTGELFF
NA,TRBV7-9,TRBJ2-3,CASSLSGTDTQYF
TRBD1,TRBV6-1,TRBJ2-4,CASRDRAIAKNIQYF
TRBD2,TRBV5-1,TRBJ2-1,CASSLGLAGHEQFF
TRBD1,TRBV30,TRBJ1-1,CACTGTGRTEAFF
TRBD2,TRBV11-2,TRBJ2-7,CASSLDLAGEDEQYF
NA,TRBV6-6,TRBJ1-1,CASSAGGFSTEAFF
NA,TRBV10-2,TRBJ1-2,CASSEGRYYGYTF
NA,TRBV28,TRBJ1-1,CASRPRAWTEAFF
NA,TRBV6-6,TRBJ1-2,CASSPGSYRAGYTF
TRBD1,TRBV7-9,TRBJ1-1,CASSASGTGGLRTEAFF
TRBD1,TRBV4-3,TRBJ1-3,CASSQDYATGVSGNTIYF
NA,TRBV7-9,TRBJ2-7,CASSEIGGAYEQYF
NA,TRBV2,TRBJ1-6,CASSEFRNNNSPLHF
TRBD1,TRBV6-6,TRBJ1-2,CASSSQGAPYGYTF
TRBD1,TRBV6-5,TRBJ1-1,CASSLTGGNTEAFF
TRBD2,TRBV10-2,TRBJ2-1,CASSSVAGRSNEQFF
TRBD2,TRBV7-2,TRBJ2-5,CASSTTSGIQETQYF
NA,TRBV2,TRBJ1-6,CASSETAGGIFRVLHF
NA,TRBV28,TRBJ1-5,CASSYTGISRPQHF
TRBD1,TRBV12-5,TRBJ1-1,CASGLPAWGQGQNTEAFF
TRBD2,TRBV6-1,TRBJ2-5,CASTLGLAGETQYF
NA,TRBV7-8,TRBJ1-2,CASSLRLTDYGYTF
TRBD1,TRBV28,TRBJ1-4,CASRQGNEKLFF
NA,TRBV7-2,TRBJ1-3,CASSSQTVSGNTIYF
TRBD2,TRBV11-2,TRBJ2-5,CASSQGLEETQYF
NA,TRBV6-1,TRBJ1-1,CASSWDAWVNTEAFF
TRBD2,TRBV25-1,TRBJ2-1,CASSRLGSGSSYNEQFF
NA,TRBV11-3,TRBJ2-1,CASSLRGPYNEQFF
NA,TRBV7-2,TRBJ1-3,CASSPDRRNTIYF
NA,TRBV30,TRBJ1-6,CAWSPDWDFTPLHF
TRBD1,TRBV9,TRBJ1-3,CASSVRTGGSGNTIYF
TRBD1,TRBV9,TRBJ2-5,CASSVDPTTGGWETQYF
NA,TRBV7-9,TRBJ2-7,CASSLAASDEQYF
NA,TRBV29-1,TRBJ2-2,CSVYAGELFF
NA,TRBV30,TRBJ2-7,CAPDRYSYEQYF
NA,TRBV11-2,TRBJ2-3,CASSFVVGGPSGTQYF
TRBD1,TRBV6-1,TRBJ2-7,CASSPIDRGGYEQYF
NA,TRBV7-2,TRBJ1-5,CASSLGHNQPQHF
NA,TRBV28,TRBJ1-5,CASSFQIWPAYSNQPQHF
NA,TRBV4-2,TRBJ1-1,CASSQEGGRIAEAFF
TRBD2,TRBV7-9,TRBJ2-7,CASSFPTSGRSSSYEQYF